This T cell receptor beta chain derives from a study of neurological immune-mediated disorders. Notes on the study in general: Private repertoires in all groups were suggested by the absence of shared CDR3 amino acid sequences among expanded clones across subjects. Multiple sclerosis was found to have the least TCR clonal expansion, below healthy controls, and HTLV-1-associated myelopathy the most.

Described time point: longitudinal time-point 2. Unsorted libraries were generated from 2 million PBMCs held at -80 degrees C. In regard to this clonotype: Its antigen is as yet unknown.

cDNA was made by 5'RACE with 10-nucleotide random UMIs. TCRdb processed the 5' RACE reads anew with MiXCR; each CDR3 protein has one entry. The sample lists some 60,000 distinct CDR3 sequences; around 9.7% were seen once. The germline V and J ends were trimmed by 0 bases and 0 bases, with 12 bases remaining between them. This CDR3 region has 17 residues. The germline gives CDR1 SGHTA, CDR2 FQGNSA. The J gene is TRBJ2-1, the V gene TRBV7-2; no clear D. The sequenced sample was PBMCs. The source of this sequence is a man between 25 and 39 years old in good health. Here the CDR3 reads CASSLAGPPGSYNEQFF. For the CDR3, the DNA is TGTGCCAGCAGCTTAGCGGGCCCCCCGGGCTCCTACAATGAGCAGTTCTTC.